The 32 T cell receptor beta chains below were found in one sample sequenced in a study of T cells expressing NK-cell markers. TCRdb processed the 5' RACE reads again and assigns one entry to each CDR3 protein, with no DNA. The sample data list about 300,000 distinct CDR3 sequences. Input material: blood T cells: a sorted CD56 or NKG2C T cell subset, CD4+ or CD8+ T cells, or bulk PBMC T cells (not recorded which). The receptors were gathered from a woman aged 18 to 75 in good health.

CDR3 sequence: CASTGPQGPYNEQFF. The chain joins TRBV10-2 to TRBJ2-1; TCRdb returns TRBD2, unconfirmable since there is no DNA. Germline V CDR1 and CDR2: WSHSY, SAAADI. The CDR3 has 15 residues.

V usage is TRBV6-4 and J usage is TRBJ1-5; lacking DNA, the TRBD1 call made by TCRdb goes unchecked. Germline lookup yields CDR1 MRHNA and CDR2 SNTAGT. CDR3 length equals 13 residues. CDR3 protein: CASRGQGDQPQHF.

The genes are TRBV20-1 and TRBJ1-5. The CDR3 runs to 13 residues. From germline, CDR1 is DFQATT and CDR2 SNEGSKA (reference sequence). CDR3 sequence reads: CSAGPAVNQPQHF.

The rearrangement joins TRBV3-1 to TRBJ1-6; without DNA, the TCRdb call of TRBD1 cannot be checked. This CDR3 contains 16 residues. CDR1 LGHDT and CDR2 YNNKEL come from the germline V gene (reference sequence). The CDR3: CASSRQGVSYNSPLHF. The full variable domain, with the rest looked up from reference TRBV3-1 and TRBJ1-6, is DTAVSQTPKYLVTQMGNDKSIKCEQNLGHDTMYWYKQDSKKFLKIMFSYNNKELIINETVPNRFSPKSPDKAHLNLHINSLELGDSAVYFCASSRQGVSYNSPLHFGNGTRLTVT.

The chain carries TRBV6-1 and TRBJ2-2; the TCRdb D gene call, TRBD1, has no DNA to confirm it. Looked up from germline, CDR1 is MNHNS and CDR2 is SASEGT. This CDR3 spans 15 amino acids. The CDR3 region is CASTWGQPNTGELFF.

V usage is TRBV19 and J usage is TRBJ2-3; TCRdb calls TRBD1, which cannot be checked without DNA. The CDR3 totals 15 residues. Germline V lookup: CDR1 LNHDA, CDR2 SQIVND (reference sequence). This CDR3 is CATDTQGWGTDTQYF. Filled out from reference TRBV19 and TRBJ2-3, the complete variable domain reads DGGITQSPKYLFRKEGQNVTLSCEQNLNHDAMYWYRQDPGQGLRLIYYSQIVNDFQKGDIAEGYSVSREKKESFPLTVTSAQKNPTAFYLCATDTQGWGTDTQYFGPGTRLTVL.

The gene calls are TRBV2 and TRBJ2-5; TCRdb proposes TRBD1, but this gene call is untestable without DNA. CDR1 and CDR2 from the germline V gene are SNHLY and FYNNEI. The CDR3 spans 16 residues. CDR3 region: CASSETQGRGLETQYF.

The gene calls are TRBV20-1 and TRBJ2-1; TCRdb's D call of TRBD1 is untestable without DNA. Germline V gene data show CDR1 as DFQATT and CDR2 as SNEGSKA (reference sequence). The CDR3 length is 12 residues. The CDR3 sequence is CSASSGVGEQFF.

The chain joins TRBV28 to TRBJ2-1; TCRdb's assignment of TRBD1 cannot be checked, as there is no DNA. The V gene's germline CDR1 is MDHEN and CDR2 SYDVKM. The CDR3 runs to 14 residues. CDR3 in amino acids: CATQSSGLNNEQFF.

V is TRBV5-4 and J is TRBJ2-1; checking the TCRdb D call of TRBD1 is not possible without DNA. Germline V CDR1 and CDR2: SGHNT, YYREEE (reference sequence). This CDR3 spans 12 amino acids. CDR3 residues: CASSWDRGEQFF.

The V and J genes are TRBV7-9 and TRBJ2-1; TCRdb indicates TRBD2, and absent DNA this call remains unverified. The CDR3 sequence is 17 residues long. Germline CDR1 and CDR2: SEHNR and FQNEAQ (reference sequence). The CDR3 loop is CASSLALGTSVHNEQFF.

The chain has TRBV5-6 and TRBJ2-1. CDR3 size: 12 residues. CDR1 and CDR2 from the germline V gene are SGHDT and YYEEEE. The CDR3 spells CASSVHYNEQFF. The full variable domain, with the rest looked up from reference TRBV5-6 and TRBJ2-1, is DAGVTQSPTHLIKTRGQQVTLRCSPKSGHDTVSWYQQALGQGPQFIFQYYEEEERQRGNFPDRFSGHQFPNYSSELNVNALLLGDSALYLCASSVHYNEQFFGPGTRLTVL.

This sequence joins TRBV28 and TRBJ2-5; the TRBD2 assignment by TCRdb is unverifiable without DNA. The germline V gene has CDR1 MDHEN and CDR2 SYDVKM. The CDR3 totals 17 residues. The CDR3 loop reads CASSFPTGLIEAGTQYF.

V gene TRBV29-1 combines with J gene TRBJ2-4; TCRdb outputs TRBD1, but without DNA this stays unchecked. This CDR3 spans 12 amino acids. The germline V gene has CDR1 SQVTM and CDR2 ANQGSEA. CDR3 residues: CSGNSGGNIQYF. The whole variable domain, filled in from reference TRBV29-1 and TRBJ2-4, reads SAVISQKPSRDICQRGTSLTIQCQVDSQVTMMFWYRQQPGQSLTLIATANQGSEATYESGFVIDKFPISRPNLTFSTLTVSNMSPEDSSIYLCSGNSGGNIQYFGAGTRLSVL.

This chain links TRBV29-1 with TRBJ2-1. The germline V gene encodes CDR1 SQVTM and CDR2 ANQGSEA. This CDR3 spans 11 amino acids. CDR3 amino acids: CSEGSYNEQFF.

The chain combines TRBV3-1 with TRBJ1-3. Germline assignment: CDR1 LGHDT and CDR2 YNNKEL (reference sequence). The CDR3 consists of 18 residues. The chain's CDR3 is CASSQEEGFGASGNTIYF.

This CDR3 is CASSRGGLGYGYTF. V gene TRBV3-1 combines with J gene TRBJ1-2. The CDR3 is made up of 14 amino acids. The germline gives CDR1 LGHDT, CDR2 YNNKEL (reference sequence).

This rearrangement joins TRBV9 to TRBJ1-1; the TRBD1 assignment by TCRdb is unverifiable without DNA. Germline loops: CDR1 SGDLS, CDR2 YYNGEE. The CDR3 totals 15 residues. CDR3: CASSAQDRGISEAFF.

The J gene is TRBJ1-3, the V gene TRBV20-1; the TCRdb call, TRBD1, lacks DNA for checking. There are 15 residues in the CDR3. Per the germline V gene, CDR1 is DFQATT and CDR2 is SNEGSKA (reference sequence). CDR3 residues: CSVRYGAYSGNTIYF.

The chain couples TRBV20-1 to TRBJ2-3; TCRdb's D call, TRBD1, is unchecked because there is no DNA. CDR3 length: 12 amino acids. In germline, CDR1 is DFQATT, CDR2 SNEGSKA (reference sequence). The CDR3 region is CSARMGQNTQYF.

CDR3 region: CASSKAGTGGETQYF. This chain links TRBV5-1 with TRBJ2-5; TCRdb's D call, TRBD1, is unchecked because there is no DNA. Germline-derived CDR1 and CDR2 are SGHRS and YFSETQ. CDR3 length: 15 amino acids.

The chain has TRBV23-1 and TRBJ1-5; the D gene TCRdb calls, TRBD1, cannot be checked with no DNA. TRBV23-1 qualifies as an ORF whose function is uncertain. The CDR3 has 19 residues. CDR3 sequence: CASSQDHGEGQLTNQPQHF.

The genes are TRBV7-2 and TRBJ2-5. The V gene's germline CDR1 is SGHTA and CDR2 FQGNSA. This CDR3 has 15 amino acids. The CDR3 region is CASSLGQVLQETQYF.

The chain combines TRBV20-1 with TRBJ1-1. The CDR3 contains 11 residues. Germline V gives CDR1 DFQATT, CDR2 SNEGSKA (reference sequence). The CDR3 spells CSARGLLEAFF.

The CDR3 is CASSQGTGYGYTF. The chain links TRBV3-1 to TRBJ1-2; the D call from TCRdb, TRBD1, cannot be confirmed without DNA. CDR3 length: 13 residues. Per germline, CDR1 LGHDT and CDR2 YNNKEL (reference sequence).

This rearrangement joins TRBV12-3 or TRBV12-4 to TRBJ2-1; no DNA is available, so the TRBD2 call from TCRdb remains unchecked. The CDR3 consists of 15 residues. The CDR3 sequence: CASSFYGTSGNEQFF.

The chain couples TRBV7-2 to TRBJ2-3; lacking DNA, the TRBD1 call made by TCRdb goes unchecked. From germline, CDR1 is SGHTA and CDR2 FQGNSA. This CDR3 has 13 residues. This CDR3 reads CASSLMGADTQYF.

The chain recombines TRBV6-5 with TRBJ2-1; TCRdb calls TRBD2, which cannot be checked without DNA. Germline V gene data show CDR1 as MNHEY and CDR2 as SVGAGI. The CDR3 extends over 15 amino acids. Here the CDR3 reads CASSYSMGGGNEQFF.

The chain carries TRBV29-1 and TRBJ1-2; there is no DNA to check the TCRdb D call of TRBD1. CDR1 is SQVTM, CDR2 ANQGSEA, per germline. This CDR3 comprises 12 residues. CDR3 residues: CSVAGDAYGYTF.

The chain couples TRBV7-2 to TRBJ1-2; the D gene TCRdb calls, TRBD1, cannot be checked with no DNA. The CDR3 totals 14 residues. Per the germline V gene, CDR1 is SGHTA and CDR2 is FQGNSA. The CDR3 loop is CASSFRDSSYGYTF.

The chain has TRBV4-3 and TRBJ1-4. Germline lookup yields CDR1 LGHNA and CDR2 YSLEER. This CDR3 spans 15 amino acids. CDR3 in amino acids: CASSQGNRVNEKLFF.

The gene calls are TRBV4-3 and TRBJ1-6; checking the TCRdb D call of TRBD1 is not possible without DNA. The CDR3 extends over 15 amino acids. From germline, CDR1 is LGHNA and CDR2 YSLEER. CDR3 loop: CASSQGPISASPLHF.